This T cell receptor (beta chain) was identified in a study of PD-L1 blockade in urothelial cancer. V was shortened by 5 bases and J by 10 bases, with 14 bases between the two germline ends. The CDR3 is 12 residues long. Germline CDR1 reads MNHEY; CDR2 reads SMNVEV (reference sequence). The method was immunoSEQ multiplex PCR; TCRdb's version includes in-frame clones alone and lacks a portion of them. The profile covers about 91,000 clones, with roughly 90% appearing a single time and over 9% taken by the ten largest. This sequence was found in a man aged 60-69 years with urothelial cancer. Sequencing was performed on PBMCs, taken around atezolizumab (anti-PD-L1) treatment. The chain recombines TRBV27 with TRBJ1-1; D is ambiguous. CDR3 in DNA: TGTGCCAGCAGTCCAAGTTGGGGAGGAGCTTTCTTT. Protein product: CASSPSWGGAFF.